This TCR beta chain was recorded in a study of blood T cells in healthy people across ages. The study, taken as a whole, reports: The study found TCR beta diversity correlated strongly with naive T cell percentage.

The CDR3 loop spans 13 amino acids. The use of a sample-barcoded 5' primer and a J-beta primer mix characterized a second PCR of roughly 6 to 11 cycles. CDR3-containing paired-end reads numbered at least 2.5 million in each sample. In TCRdb, the 5' RACE reads were re-called with MiXCR into one record per CDR3 protein. The sample lists around 800,000 distinct CDR3 sequences, around a quarter occurring once. Caucasian individuals from Russia who were healthy and aged 6 to 90 acted as donors. On this clonotype: The antigen remains undetermined.

These data were also filed under a second study, of T cells of mothers and their children. Turning to that study: Persistent microchimeric T cell clones were not found at ~100 per million sensitivity.

The sequence derives from a boy between 10 and 17 years old in good health. The sequenced sample consisted of blood. The chain combines TRBV21-1 with TRBJ1-1; the table's D call of TRBD1 was not tested on the DNA. TRBV21-1 is assigned pseudogene status. This CDR3 is CASSPPRTGHAFF. The CDR3 DNA reads as TGTGCCAGCAGCCCCCCCCGGACAGGGCATGCTTTCTTT.